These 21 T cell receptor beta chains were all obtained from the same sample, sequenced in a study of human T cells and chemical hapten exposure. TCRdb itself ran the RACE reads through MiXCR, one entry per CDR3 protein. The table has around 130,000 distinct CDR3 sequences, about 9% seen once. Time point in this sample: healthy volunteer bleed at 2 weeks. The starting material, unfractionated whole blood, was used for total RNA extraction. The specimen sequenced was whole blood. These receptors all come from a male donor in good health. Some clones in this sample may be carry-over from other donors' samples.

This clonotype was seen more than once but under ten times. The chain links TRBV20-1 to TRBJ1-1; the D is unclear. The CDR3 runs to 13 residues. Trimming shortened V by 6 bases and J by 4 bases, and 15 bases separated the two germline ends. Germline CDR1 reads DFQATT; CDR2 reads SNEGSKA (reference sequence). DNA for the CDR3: TGCAGTGCCCCCGTTGTATCGGGCACTGAAGCTTTCTTT. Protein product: CSAPVVSGTEAFF.

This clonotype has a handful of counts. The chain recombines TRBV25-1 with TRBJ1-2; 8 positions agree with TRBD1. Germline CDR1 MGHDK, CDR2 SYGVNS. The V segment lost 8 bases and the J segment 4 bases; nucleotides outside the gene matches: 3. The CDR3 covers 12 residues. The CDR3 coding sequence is TGTGCCAGCTCCGGACAGGGCTATGGCTACACCTTC. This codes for CASSGQGYGYTF.

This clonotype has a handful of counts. The DNA of the CDR3 is TGTGCTAGTGGTCTACATCCCCCGGGACTGATCTATGGCTACACCTTC. It codes for CASGLHPPGLIYGYTF. The chain links TRBV12-5 to TRBJ1-2; a weak D match, TRBD1 (5 bases). The CDR3 covers 16 residues. Trimming stripped 5 bases from V and 4 bases from J, with 20 bases between. Germline V lookup: CDR1 LGHNT, CDR2 FRNRAP.

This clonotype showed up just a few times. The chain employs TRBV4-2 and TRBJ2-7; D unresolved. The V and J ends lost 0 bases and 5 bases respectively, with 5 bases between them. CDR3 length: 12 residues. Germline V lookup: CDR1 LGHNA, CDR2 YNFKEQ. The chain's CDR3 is CASSQDFHEQYF. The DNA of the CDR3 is TGTGCCAGCAGCCAAGATTTCCACGAGCAGTACTTC.

CDR3 residues: CASRSLSGRRGEQFF. The CDR3 region has the DNA TGCGCCAGCAGATCCCTTAGCGGGAGGCGGGGTGAGCAGTTCTTC. This chain joins TRBV5-1 and TRBJ2-1; TRBD2 aligns across 10 bases. The V segment lost 5 bases and the J segment 9 bases; nucleotides outside the gene matches: 11. The CDR3 covers 15 residues. Germline V gene lookup returns CDR1 SGHRS and CDR2 YFSETQ. The entire variable domain, with the rest obtained from reference TRBV5-1 and TRBJ2-1, is as follows: KAGVTQTPRYLIKTRGQQVTLSCSPISGHRSVSWYQQTPGQGLQFLFEYFSETQRNKGNFPGRFSGRQFSNSRSEMNVSTLELGDSALYLCASRSLSGRRGEQFFGPGTRLTVL.

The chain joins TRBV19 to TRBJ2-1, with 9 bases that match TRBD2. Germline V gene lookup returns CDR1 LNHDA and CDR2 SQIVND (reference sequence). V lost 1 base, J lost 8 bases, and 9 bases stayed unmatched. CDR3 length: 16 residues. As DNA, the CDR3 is TGTGCCAGTAGTATAGCGGGTAGCGGGAGTCCCCATGAGCAGTTCTTC. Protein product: CASSIAGSGSPHEQFF.

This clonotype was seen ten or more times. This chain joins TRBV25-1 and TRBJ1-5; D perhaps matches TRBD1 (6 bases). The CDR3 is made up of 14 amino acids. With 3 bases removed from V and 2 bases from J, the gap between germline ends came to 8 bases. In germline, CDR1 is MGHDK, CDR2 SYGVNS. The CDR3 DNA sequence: TGTGCCAGCAGTGATGCAGGGGGCAATCAGCCCCAGCATTTT. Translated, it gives CASSDAGGNQPQHF.

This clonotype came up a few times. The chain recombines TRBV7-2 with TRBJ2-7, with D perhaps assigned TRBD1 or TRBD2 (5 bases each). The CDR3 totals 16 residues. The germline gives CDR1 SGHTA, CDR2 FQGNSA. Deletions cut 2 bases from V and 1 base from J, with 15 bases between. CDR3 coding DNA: TGTGCCAGCAGCTTAACGACGGGGCTGGGTTCCTACGAGCAGTACTTC. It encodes CASSLTTGLGSYEQYF.

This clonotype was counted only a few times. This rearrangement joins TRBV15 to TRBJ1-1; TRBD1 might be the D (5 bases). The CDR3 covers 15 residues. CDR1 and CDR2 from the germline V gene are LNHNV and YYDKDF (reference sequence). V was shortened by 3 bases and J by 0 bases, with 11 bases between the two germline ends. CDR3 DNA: TGTGCCACCAGCAGGGAGGGGCCGATGAACACTGAAGCTTTCTTT. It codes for CATSREGPMNTEAFF.

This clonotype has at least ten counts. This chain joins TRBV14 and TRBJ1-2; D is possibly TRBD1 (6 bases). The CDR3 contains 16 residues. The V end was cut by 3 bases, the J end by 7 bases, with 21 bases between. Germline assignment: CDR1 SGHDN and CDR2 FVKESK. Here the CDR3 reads CASSQVYREEVGGYTF. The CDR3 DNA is TGTGCCAGCAGCCAGGTCTACAGGGAAGAGGTTGGTGGCTACACCTTC.

DNA for the CDR3: TGTGCCATCAGTGATACTGCCGGGGACCGCAGCTCCTACAATGAGCAGTTCTTC. It codes for CAISDTAGDRSSYNEQFF. V is TRBV10-3 and J is TRBJ2-1, with D perhaps given as TRBD1 or TRBD2 (5 bases each). Germline CDR1 and CDR2: ENHRY and SYGVKD. V was clipped by 3 bases and J by 0 bases, with 18 bases between them. This CDR3 is built from 18 residues.

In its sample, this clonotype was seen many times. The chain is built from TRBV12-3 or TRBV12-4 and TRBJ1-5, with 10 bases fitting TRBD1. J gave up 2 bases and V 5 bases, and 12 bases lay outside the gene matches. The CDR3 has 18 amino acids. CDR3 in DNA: TGTGCCAGCAGTCCACTTGGGACAGGGGTGGTTGGCAATCAGCCCCAGCATTTT. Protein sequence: CASSPLGTGVVGNQPQHF.

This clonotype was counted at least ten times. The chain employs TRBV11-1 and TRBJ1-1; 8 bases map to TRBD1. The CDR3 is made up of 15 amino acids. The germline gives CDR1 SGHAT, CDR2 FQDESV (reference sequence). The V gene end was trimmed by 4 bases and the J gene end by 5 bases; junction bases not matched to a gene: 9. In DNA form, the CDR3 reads TGTGCCAGCAGCTGGACAGGGATTGGTTTAACTGAAGCTTTCTTT. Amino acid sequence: CASSWTGIGLTEAFF.

CDR3 amino acids: CASSYSIVAGGDPYYNEQFF. The CDR3 coding sequence is TGTGCCAGCAGTTACTCGATCGTAGCGGGGGGGGATCCGTACTACAATGAGCAGTTCTTC. The chain links TRBV6-2 or TRBV6-3 to TRBJ2-1; TRBD2 aligns across 11 bases. V was pared by 0 bases and J by 3 bases, with 13 bases of the junction left unmatched. The CDR3 covers 20 residues. CDR1 is MNHEY, CDR2 SVGEGT, per germline.

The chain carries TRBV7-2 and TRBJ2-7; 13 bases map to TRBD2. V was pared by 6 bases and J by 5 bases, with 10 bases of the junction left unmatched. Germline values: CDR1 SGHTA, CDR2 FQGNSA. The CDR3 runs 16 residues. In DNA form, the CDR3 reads TGTGCCAGCAGATGGACTAGCGGGAGTGTCAGCGACGAGCAGTACTTC. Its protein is CASRWTSGSVSDEQYF.

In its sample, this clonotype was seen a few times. The CDR3 sequence is CASSQTGFTEAFF. DNA of the CDR3: TGTGCCAGCAGCCAGACAGGGTTCACTGAAGCTTTCTTT. The genes are TRBV11-3 and TRBJ1-1; the match to TRBD1 covers 7 bases. The CDR3 spans 13 residues. V trimming: 5 bases; J trimming: 4 bases; junction bases outside the gene matches: 4. Germline assignment: CDR1 SGHNT and CDR2 YENEEA.

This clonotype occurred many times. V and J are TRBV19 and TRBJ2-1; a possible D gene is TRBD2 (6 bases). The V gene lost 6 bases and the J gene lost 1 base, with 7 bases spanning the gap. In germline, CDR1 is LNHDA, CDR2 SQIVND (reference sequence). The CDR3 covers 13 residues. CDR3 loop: CASSGGSYNEQFF. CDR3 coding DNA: TGTGCCAGTAGCGGGGGTTCCTACAATGAGCAGTTCTTC.

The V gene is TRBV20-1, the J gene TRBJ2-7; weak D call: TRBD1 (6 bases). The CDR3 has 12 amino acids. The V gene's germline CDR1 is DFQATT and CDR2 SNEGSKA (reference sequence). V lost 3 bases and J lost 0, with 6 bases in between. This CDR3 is CSARDSSYEQYF. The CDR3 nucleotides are TGCAGTGCTAGGGACAGCTCCTACGAGCAGTACTTC.

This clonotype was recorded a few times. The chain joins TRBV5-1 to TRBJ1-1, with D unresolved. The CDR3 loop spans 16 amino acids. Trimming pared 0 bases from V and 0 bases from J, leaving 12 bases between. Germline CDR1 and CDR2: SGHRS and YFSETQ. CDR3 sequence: CASSLERVGMNTEAFF. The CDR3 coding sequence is TGCGCCAGCAGCTTGGAACGGGTAGGGATGAACACTGAAGCTTTCTTT.

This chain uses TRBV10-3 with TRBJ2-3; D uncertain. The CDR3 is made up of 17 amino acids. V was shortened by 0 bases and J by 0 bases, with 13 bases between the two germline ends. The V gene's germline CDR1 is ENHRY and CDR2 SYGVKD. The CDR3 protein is CAISESWEGDSTDTQYF. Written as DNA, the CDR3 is TGTGCCATCAGTGAGTCGTGGGAAGGCGATAGCACAGATACGCAGTATTTT.

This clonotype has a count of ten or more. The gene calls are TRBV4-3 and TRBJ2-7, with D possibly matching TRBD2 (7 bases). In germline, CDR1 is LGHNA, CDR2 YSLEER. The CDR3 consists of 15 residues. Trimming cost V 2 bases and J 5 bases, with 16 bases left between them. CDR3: CASSQLGGLGNEQYF. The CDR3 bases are TGCGCCAGCAGCCAATTGGGGGGGCTGGGTAACGAGCAGTACTTC.